Listed below are T cell receptor beta chains from one sample, sequenced in a study of OX40 agonist ivuxolimab in advanced cancers. TCRdb's copy holds only in-frame clones and misses some; the assay was immunoSEQ multiplex PCR. The sample gives roughly 23,000 clones, more than 70% of which show up once; around 30% is in the top ten. This material consisted of CD4+ or CD8+ T cells sorted from blood, taken in a trial of the OX40 agonist ivuxolimab. Receptors were obtained from an adult with an advanced solid tumor such as melanoma, head and neck, liver or kidney cancer. Both conserved end residues are part of each CDR3. A D gene is named only where the DNA matches it firmly. A clone size is listed for some rows: how often the clone was seen (once, few, many), or a class if it is expanded.

>TRBJ2-7|TRBV19|.|.
CASTLYEQYF
TGTGCCAGTACTCTCTACGAGCAGTACTTC
>TRBJ2-7|TRBV23-1|.|TRBD1
CASSQLQGEHTYEQYF
TGCGCCAGCAGTCAATTACAGGGGGAGCACACCTACGAGCAGTACTTC
>TRBJ2-7|TRBV27|.|TRBD2
CVSSLRLAPYEQYF
TGTGTCAGCAGTTTGCGACTAGCCCCCTACGAGCAGTACTTC
>TRBJ2-1|TRBV4-1|medium-sized|.
CASSQDYAGEQFF
TGCGCCAGCAGCCAAGATTACGCGGGGGAGCAGTTCTTC
>TRBJ2-1|TRBV27|.|TRBD1
CASSSTLGTGSGQFF
TGTGCCAGCAGTTCAACCCTTGGGACAGGGTCGGGGCAGTTCTTC
>TRBJ1-1|TRBV11-3|.|.
CASSATSGTTEAFF
TGTGCCAGCAGCGCAACCTCAGGGACTACTGAAGCTTTCTTT
>TRBJ2-2|TRBV4-2|.|.
CASSPSRATGELFF
TGTGCCAGCAGCCCGTCTCGGGCCACCGGGGAGCTGTTTTTT
>TRBJ2-2|TRBV11-3|.|TRBD1
CASSFVFGQGWTGELFF
TGTGCCAGCAGCTTCGTCTTCGGACAGGGGTGGACCGGGGAGCTGTTTTTT
>TRBJ2-5|TRBV5-1|.|.
CASSLVYGASEETQYF
TGCGCCAGCAGCTTGGTATACGGGGCGAGTGAAGAGACCCAGTACTTC
>TRBJ1-1|TRBV20-1|.|.
CSANRDTEAFF
TGCAGTGCAAACAGGGACACTGAAGCTTTCTTT
>TRBJ2-1|TRBV27|.|TRBD2
CASSLRLAGGAYNEQFF
TGTGCCAGCAGTTTAAGACTAGCGGGAGGAGCGTACAATGAGCAGTTCTTC
>TRBJ2-7|TRBV5-1|.|TRBD2
CASSLFMGLAGYEQYF
TGCGCCAGCAGCTTATTTATGGGACTAGCTGGTTACGAGCAGTACTTC
>TRBJ2-5|TRBV13|.|.
CASSLVSSQETQYF
TGTGCCAGCAGCTTAGTCTCAAGTCAAGAGACCCAGTACTTC
>TRBJ1-2|TRBV7-9|.|.
CASTVAIGGAGYTF
TGTGCCAGCACCGTAGCTATCGGCGGGGCGGGCTACACCTTC
>TRBJ2-3|TRBV27|.|TRBD1
CASSLKQGWSDTQYF
TGTGCCAGCAGTCTAAAACAGGGGTGGTCGGATACGCAGTATTTT
>TRBJ1-5|TRBV30|.|TRBD1
CAWSVTGGEPQHF
TGTGCCTGGAGTGTCACAGGGGGGGAGCCCCAGCATTTT
>TRBJ1-2|TRBV11-2|.|.
CASSLTQQGNYGYTF
TGTGCCAGCAGCTTAACGCAACAGGGCAACTATGGCTACACCTTC
>TRBJ1-3|TRBV30|.|.
CAWSAVLDSGNTIYF
TGTGCCTGGAGTGCGGTCTTAGACTCTGGAAACACCATATATTTT
>TRBJ2-7|TRBV6-6|.|TRBD1
CASSYGTGSHEQYF
TGTGCCAGCAGTTACGGGACAGGGTCCCACGAGCAGTACTTC
>TRBJ2-1|TRBV9|.|.
CASSVEGSTIYNEQFF
TGTGCCAGCAGCGTAGAGGGTAGTACCATATACAATGAGCAGTTCTTC
>TRBJ2-7|TRBV27|.|.
CASSQSDEQYF
TGTGCCAGCAGTCAATCAGACGAGCAGTACTTC
>TRBJ2-2|TRBV5-6|.|.
CASSGDRTGELFF
TGTGCCAGCAGCGGAGACAGGACCGGGGAGCTGTTTTTT
>TRBJ2-3|TRBV13|.|.
CASSERDSTDTQYF
TGTGCCAGCAGCGAAAGGGATAGCACAGATACGCAGTATTTT
>TRBJ1-2|TRBV19|.|.
CASSSPPGRGGYTF
TGTGCCAGTAGTTCCCCCCCGGGCCGTGGGGGCTACACCTTC
>TRBJ1-1|TRBV5-1|.|.
CASSLTGLTFF
TGCGCCAGCAGCTTGACAGGGCTAACTTTCTTT
>TRBJ2-5|TRBV27|.|.
CASSSLVVNSGIQETQYF
TGTGCCAGCAGTTCACTTGTGGTTAATAGCGGTATCCAAGAGACCCAGTACTTC